A single sample is the source of the 9 T cell receptor beta chains below, sequenced in a study of CD8 T cells in ankylosing spondylitis. TCRdb redid the calling of the 5' RACE reads with MiXCR, one entry per CDR3 protein. The sample contains some 140,000 distinct CDR3 sequences, roughly 8% of which appear only once. The sample comprised synovial fluid, either unsorted or a sorted T cell fraction (not recorded which). The receptors here all came from a male donor with ankylosing spondylitis.

The chain couples TRBV7-2 to TRBJ2-5; D call uncertain. The CDR3 has 12 residues. The V end lost 1 base, the J end lost 12 bases, and 12 bases lay between the germline ends. CDR1 is SGHTA, CDR2 FQGNSA, per germline. The CDR3 nucleotides are TGTGCCAGCAGCTTAGGTGGCCCCCGCGAGTACTTC. Protein: CASSLGGPREYF.

This clonotype was counted at least ten times. The chain links TRBV3-1 to TRBJ1-2; 7 positions agree with TRBD1. The CDR3 loop spans 13 amino acids. Germline V gene sequence: CDR1 LGHDT, CDR2 YNNKEL (reference sequence). Trimming at V came to 4 bases and at J to 5 bases, leaving 4 bases not matched to a gene. This chain's CDR3 is CASSRTGEYGYTF. For the CDR3, the DNA is TGTGCCAGCAGCCGAACAGGGGAATATGGCTACACCTTC.

The chain carries TRBV28 and TRBJ2-4, with D perhaps TRBD2 (5 bases). Germline CDR1 reads MDHEN; CDR2 reads SYDVKM. Trimming pared 5 bases from V and 1 base from J, leaving 21 bases between. CDR3 length equals 18 residues. CDR3: CASSPDRRLVGAKNIQYF. CDR3 DNA: TGTGCCAGCAGTCCGGATCGGAGGCTAGTCGGGGCCAAAAACATTCAGTACTTC.

This chain connects TRBV11-2 to TRBJ2-5; D gene unclear. V was pared by 1 base and J by 3 bases, with 6 bases between. This CDR3 is built from 13 residues. Germline V gene lookup returns CDR1 SGHAT and CDR2 FQNNGV. CDR3 region: CASSLVVKETQYF. DNA for the CDR3: TGTGCCAGCAGCTTAGTGGTCAAAGAGACCCAGTACTTC.

Ten or more counts support this clonotype. J is TRBJ2-2 and V is TRBV5-5, with D maybe TRBD1 (5 bases). Germline lookup yields CDR1 SGHKS and CDR2 YYEKEE (reference sequence). The CDR3 contains 16 residues. Trimming stripped 4 bases from V and 7 bases from J, with 20 bases between. CDR3 nucleotides: TGTGCCAGCAGCCTGACCCTTGGGGCAGGGATCGGGGAGCTGTTTTTT. Encoded protein: CASSLTLGAGIGELFF.

This clonotype was counted ten times or more. The chain uses TRBV5-1 and TRBJ1-1, with a weak D call TRBD1 (6 bases). CDR3 length: 12 amino acids. CDR1 and CDR2 (germline): SGHRS, YFSETQ. V lost 5 bases to trimming and J lost 7 bases, with 12 bases between them. The CDR3 DNA reads as TGCGCCAGCAGTTTACGGGGGCTTGAAGCTTTCTTT. Amino acids: CASSLRGLEAFF.

This clonotype was found a few times. This chain links TRBV18 with TRBJ2-7, with D possibly being TRBD1 (6 bases). Between the trimmed V and J ends, which lost 2 bases and 2 bases, there was a span of 10 bases. Germline loops: CDR1 KGHSH, CDR2 LQKENI. The CDR3 has 14 amino acids. CDR3 loop: CASSPRTVAYEQYF. DNA of the CDR3: TGTGCCAGCTCACCAAGGACAGTAGCCTACGAGCAGTACTTC.

At least ten counts were recorded for this clonotype. The rearrangement uses TRBV4-1 and TRBJ2-1; no firm D call. CDR1 and CDR2 from the germline V gene are MGHRA and YSYEKL. Trimming took 0 bases from V and 3 from J, leaving 9 bases between them. The CDR3 totals 15 residues. In nucleotides, the CDR3 is TGCGCCAGCAGCCAAGACAGTTCGGGCTACAATGAGCAGTTCTTC. Translating it yields CASSQDSSGYNEQFF.

This clonotype was observed a few times. CDR3 in DNA: TGTGCCAACACCGGGACTAGCGGGAGAGATACGCAGTATTTT. Translation gives CANTGTSGRDTQYF. The rearrangement links TRBV2 to TRBJ2-3; 14 bases fit TRBD2. The CDR3 totals 14 residues. Trimming took 10 bases from V and 5 from J; bases not matched to a gene: 5. CDR1 is SNHLY and CDR2 is FYNNEI in the germline V gene.